This T cell receptor (beta chain) was retrieved from a study of control samples from healthy donors and cancer patients. Profiling relied on immunoSEQ multiplex PCR, and the TCRdb table lists in-frame clones only, not all of them. The sample shows around 22,000 clones, 85% to 90% of them seen only once. Losses at the gene ends were 7 bases for V and 2 bases for J; bases not matched to a gene: 6. CDR1 and CDR2 from the germline V gene are SGHAT and FQNNGV. This CDR3 has 14 amino acids. The V and J genes are TRBV11-2 and TRBJ2-3, with 7 positions matching TRBD2. The specimen sequenced was PBMCs. This clonotype was obtained from a man aged 60 to 69 with head and neck cancer. CDR3 DNA: TGTGCCAGCAAAGAGGGAGGGTACACAGATACGCAGTATTTT. Encoded protein: CASKEGGYTDTQYF.